One T cell receptor (beta chain) is described in this entry. The data are from a study of T cell changes during pregnancy in multiple sclerosis. The CDR3 runs 16 residues. CDR1 SGHNT and CDR2 YYREEE come from the germline V gene (reference sequence). The V and J ends lost 2 bases and 2 bases, in that order; junction bases with no gene match: 5. The data were produced by immunoSEQ multiplex PCR, yet TCRdb's version contains in-frame clones alone and is incomplete. The table records 40,000 to 65,000 clones, around 92% of them present only once. The receptor's source is a female donor with multiple sclerosis, enrolled in a pregnancy study. Sequences were derived from CD4+ T cells from peripheral blood mononuclear cells, sampled in the third trimester of pregnancy. The V call is TRBV5-4, the J call TRBJ2-4; TRBD1 matches at 9 bases. CDR3: CASSLPGTGSKNIQYF. In nucleotides, the CDR3 is TGTGCCAGCAGCTTACCCGGGACAGGGTCCAAAAACATTCAGTACTTC.